This note documents a single T cell receptor beta chain sequence. What it binds is not known. TCRdb re-called the reads with MiXCR, one entry per CDR3 protein. The sample shows about 310,000 distinct CDR3 sequences, around 25% of them seen only once. The data belong to a study of T cell repertoires in cytomegalovirus infection. For the study at large: The public TCR beta signatures pointed to both CMV infection and matching HLA type. Study-wide results and caveats: Ex vivo, HLA-C-restricted CMV-specific TCR beta clonotypes prevailed over the rest of the response.

Sequenced here: cultured PBMCs, sampled from culture after CMV antigen stimulation. The clonotype was recovered from a human donor in good health (CMV status not recorded). Some clones in this sample may be carry-over from other donors' samples.

CDR3 loop: CATSRQTGPQETQYF. CDR3 bases: TGTGCCACCAGCAGACAGACAGGACCTCAAGAGACCCAGTACTTC. The chain couples TRBV15 to TRBJ2-5; the D gene is possibly TRBD1 (6 bases). The CDR3 totals 15 residues. The germline V gene encodes CDR1 LNHNV and CDR2 YYDKDF (reference sequence). V was trimmed by 2 bases and J by 2 bases, leaving 12 bases between them.